This TCR beta chain was sequenced during a study of T cells after yellow fever vaccination. This clonotype was counted only a few times. Its target is not known. Study results and caveats: Clonotype sharing between CD4 and CD8 compartments was small.

This CDR3 has 15 amino acids. TCRdb reprocessed the 5' RACE reads via MiXCR and lists one record per CDR3 protein. The data hold under 550,000 distinct CDR3 sequences, with around a fifth observed a single time. This TCR derives from a man aged 18 to 29 who received the YFV17D yellow fever vaccine. The chain carries TRBV21-1 and TRBJ1-3. TRBV21-1 is termed a pseudogene. Sequencing was performed on PBMCs, taken less than 25 days after the first yellow fever vaccination. The CDR3 spells CASSNIGNSGNTIYF. CDR3 in DNA: TGTGCCAGCAGCAACATAGGGAACTCTGGAAACACCATATATTTT.